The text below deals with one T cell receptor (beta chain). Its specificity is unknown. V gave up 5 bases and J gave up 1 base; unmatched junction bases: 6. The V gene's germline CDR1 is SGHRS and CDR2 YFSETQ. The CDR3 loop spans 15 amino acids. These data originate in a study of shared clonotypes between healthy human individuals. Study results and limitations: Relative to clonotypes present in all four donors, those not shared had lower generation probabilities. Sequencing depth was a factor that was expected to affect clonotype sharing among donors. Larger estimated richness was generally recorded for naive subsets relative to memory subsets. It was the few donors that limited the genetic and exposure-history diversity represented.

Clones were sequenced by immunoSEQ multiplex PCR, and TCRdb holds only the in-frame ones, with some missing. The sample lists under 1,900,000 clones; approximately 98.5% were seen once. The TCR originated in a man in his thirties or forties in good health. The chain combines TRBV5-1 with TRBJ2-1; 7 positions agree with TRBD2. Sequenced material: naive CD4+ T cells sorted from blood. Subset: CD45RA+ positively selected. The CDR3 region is CASRTAGPSYNEQFF. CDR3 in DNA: TGCGCCAGCAGGACAGCGGGACCGTCCTACAATGAGCAGTTCTTC.